This T cell receptor beta chain is drawn from a study of T cell changes during pregnancy in multiple sclerosis. The data were produced by immunoSEQ multiplex PCR, yet TCRdb's version contains in-frame clones alone and is incomplete. The table lists 85,000 to 100,000 clones, around 92% of them singletons. Germline loops: CDR1 MDHEN, CDR2 SYDVKM. Trimming removed 6 bases from V and 3 bases from J, with 24 bases in between. The CDR3 spans 17 residues. This specimen was peripheral blood, taken in the first trimester of pregnancy. V usage is TRBV28 and J usage is TRBJ2-7; D may be TRBD2 (6 bases). This clonotype originated in a female donor with multiple sclerosis, enrolled in a pregnancy study. The CDR3 DNA sequence: TGTGCCAGCAGCCTGACCGATTTAGGGGAGGCATTCTACGAGCAGTACTTC. The encoded protein is CASSLTDLGEAFYEQYF.